Below are 32 T cell receptor beta chains sequenced from a single sample in a study of spatial heterogeneity in lung cancer. TCRdb independently ran MiXCR on the 5' RACE reads; one entry per CDR3 protein. Among tens of thousands of distinct CDR3 sequences, about an eighth were seen once, and the ten largest hold under 35%. Time point here: blood at routine non-recurrence follow-up after resection. This specimen consisted of PBMCs, obtained at follow-up. Receptors were obtained from a male donor with early-stage non-small cell lung cancer.

This clonotype was counted at least ten times. This chain links TRBV20-1 with TRBJ2-5, with 8 nucleotides matching TRBD2. Losses at the gene ends were 7 bases for V and 1 base for J; bases not matched to a gene: 11. Germline CDR1 and CDR2: DFQATT and SNEGSKA (reference sequence). The CDR3 is made up of 15 amino acids. CDR3 sequence reads: CSGRGTSGVQETQYF. The CDR3 nucleotides are TGCAGTGGGAGGGGTACTAGCGGAGTCCAAGAGACCCAGTACTTC.

This clonotype was detected only a few times. The chain is built from TRBV27 and TRBJ2-7, with D unclear. Germline V gene data show CDR1 as MNHEY and CDR2 as SMNVEV (reference sequence). There are 15 residues in the CDR3. V was shortened by 6 bases and J by 1 base, with 16 bases between the two germline ends. The CDR3 region is CASSLTRSGSYEQYF. DNA for the CDR3: TGTGCCAGCAGCTTAACTCGTTCCGGTTCCTACGAGCAGTACTTC.

The J gene is TRBJ1-1, the V gene TRBV7-2; D ambiguous. This CDR3 spans 12 amino acids. Germline CDR1 and CDR2: SGHTA and FQGNSA. V shed 1 base and J shed 6 bases, with 6 bases lying between them. CDR3 sequence: CASSLVRAEAFF. The CDR3 bases are TGTGCCAGCAGCTTAGTGCGGGCTGAAGCTTTCTTT.

At least ten counts were recorded for this clonotype. The rearrangement links TRBV6-1 to TRBJ1-2; D is perhaps TRBD1 (5 bases). Trimming stripped 3 bases from V and 8 bases from J, with 19 bases between. The V gene's germline CDR1 is MNHNS and CDR2 SASEGT. CDR3 length: 15 amino acids. The CDR3 spells CASSDPTAPEEGYTF. Written as DNA, the CDR3 is TGTGCCAGCAGTGACCCGACAGCTCCCGAGGAGGGCTACACCTTC.

Ten or more counts support this clonotype. The CDR3 DNA reads TGTGCCAGCAGCGCCCGACTGGGACTAGCGGGGAGCAATGAGCAGTTCTTC. Translation gives CASSARLGLAGSNEQFF. The rearrangement uses TRBV9 and TRBJ2-1; 13 nucleotides line up with TRBD2. The V gene end was trimmed by 3 bases and the J gene end by 6 bases; junction bases not matched to a gene: 9. This CDR3 region has 17 residues. Per germline, CDR1 SGDLS and CDR2 YYNGEE.

This clonotype appeared once. The CDR3 nucleotides read TGTGCCTGGAGTGGTGCTTCGGGGGCGTCAGCTGGGGAGCAGTACTTC. Protein product: CAWSGASGASAGEQYF. The rearrangement joins TRBV30 to TRBJ2-7, with D perhaps assigned TRBD1 or TRBD2 (6 bases each). Trimming removed 1 base from V and 7 bases from J, with 23 bases in between. CDR3 size: 16 residues. The germline CDR1 and CDR2 sequences are GTSNPN and SVGIG (reference sequence).

J is TRBJ1-5 and V is TRBV28; D is unclear. The CDR3 has 11 residues. Germline CDR1 MDHEN, CDR2 SYDVKM. V was clipped by 3 bases and J by 3 bases, with 0 bases between them. The CDR3, as DNA: TGTGCCAGCAGTTTCAATCAGCCCCAGCATTTT. It encodes CASSFNQPQHF.

This clonotype was observed a few times. This chain connects TRBV5-5 to TRBJ2-1; D is unresolved. V was shortened by 4 bases and J by 9 bases, with 8 bases between the two germline ends. Germline CDR1 SGHKS, CDR2 YYEKEE (reference sequence). The CDR3 runs to 11 residues. The chain's CDR3 is CASSGEVEQFF. The CDR3 bases are TGTGCCAGCAGCGGTGAGGTTGAGCAGTTCTTC.

For this clonotype: With a much larger clone just one base away, this may be a read error. The chain employs TRBV11-2 and TRBJ2-5; 8 bases line up with TRBD2. The CDR3 runs 14 residues. CDR1 and CDR2 from the germline V gene are SGHAT and FQNNGV. The DNA of the CDR3 is TGTGCCAGCAGCTACGGGGGGGCCCAAGAGACCCTGTACTTC. It yields the protein CASSYGGAQETLYF.

This clonotype was counted at least ten times. This chain connects TRBV3-1 to TRBJ2-7; D is perhaps TRBD2 (5 bases). CDR1 is LGHDT, CDR2 YNNKEL, per germline (reference sequence). The length of the CDR3 is 15 residues. The V end was cut by 0 bases, the J end by 4 bases, with 13 bases between. The CDR3 region is CASSQETRMAYEQYF. CDR3 nucleotide sequence: TGTGCCAGCAGCCAAGAAACTAGAATGGCGTACGAGCAGTACTTC.

Many counts were recorded for this clonotype. The chain has TRBV3-1 and TRBJ1-2, with D possibly being TRBD1 (6 bases). The CDR3 loop spans 13 amino acids. V gave up 8 bases and J gave up 3 bases, with 13 bases separating them. CDR1 and CDR2 from the germline V gene are LGHDT and YNNKEL (reference sequence). The CDR3, as DNA: TGTGCCAGCGGGGGCCGTCAGCACTATGGCTACACCTTC. This sequence encodes CASGGRQHYGYTF.

This clonotype was counted many times. The rearrangement links TRBV5-6 to TRBJ2-1; 8 nucleotides align to TRBD2. V was clipped by 0 bases and J by 7 bases; unmatched bases: 6. The CDR3 length is 15 residues. The germline V gene has CDR1 SGHDT and CDR2 YYEEEE. In nucleotides, the CDR3 is TGTGCCAGCAGCTTGGGAGCCGGGACTAGGAATGAGCAGTTCTTC. Encoded protein: CASSLGAGTRNEQFF.

This clonotype was seen many times. The final CDR3 position lacks the conserved phenylalanine or tryptophan, pointing to a likely read error. The rearrangement links TRBV20-1 to TRBJ1-2; 7 positions match TRBD1. J lost 4 bases, V lost 0 bases, and 8 bases had no gene match. CDR1 is DFQATT and CDR2 is SNEGSKA in the germline V gene (reference sequence). The CDR3 is made up of 15 amino acids. The DNA of the CDR3 is TGCAGTGCTAGAGATAGTACGCGGGACAGCTATGGCTACACCTTA. Its protein is CSARDSTRDSYGYTL.

As regards this clonotype: Being one base from a much bigger clone, this may be a read error. The chain has TRBV4-1 and TRBJ2-1, with D unclear. Trimming stripped 2 bases from V and 3 bases from J, with 8 bases between. CDR3 length equals 14 residues. Germline loops: CDR1 MGHRA, CDR2 YSYEKL. CDR3 protein: CASSQSASYNEQFF. CDR3 DNA sequence: TGCGCCAGCAGCCAATCCGCTAGCTACAATGAGCAGTTCTTC.

The rearrangement links TRBV7-9 to TRBJ2-7, with a possible D match to TRBD2 (5 bases). V lost 2 bases and J 0 bases, leaving 11 bases between the germline ends. Germline CDR1 reads SEHNR; CDR2 reads FQNEAQ (reference sequence). This CDR3 region has 15 residues. Here the CDR3 reads CASSLSGLFSYEQYF. The CDR3 DNA follows: TGTGCCAGCAGCTTATCCGGACTCTTCTCCTACGAGCAGTACTTC.

This clonotype was seen repeatedly, ten times or more. The rearrangement links TRBV6-5 to TRBJ1-1; tentatively, D is TRBD1 (5 bases). The CDR3 loop spans 14 amino acids. CDR1 MNHEY and CDR2 SVGAGI come from the germline V gene. V lost 5 bases to trimming and J lost 0 bases, with 10 bases between them. The CDR3 DNA reads TGTGCCAGCAGTGACCGACAGCTGAACACTGAAGCTTTCTTT. Amino acids: CASSDRQLNTEAFF.

This clonotype occurred many times. The CDR3 reads CASSFGSQANGYTF. CDR3 nucleotide sequence: TGCGCCAGCAGCTTCGGCAGCCAGGCTAATGGCTACACCTTC. The rearrangement joins TRBV5-1 to TRBJ1-2; D not certain. Trimming took off 2 bases at V and 6 bases at J, with 14 bases between the two ends. Germline V lookup: CDR1 SGHRS, CDR2 YFSETQ. The CDR3 is 14 amino acids.

Worth noting for this clonotype: A much larger clone differs by one base, so this may be a read error. The chain has TRBV2 and TRBJ2-3, with D perhaps matching TRBD2 (5 bases). Germline values: CDR1 SNHLY, CDR2 FYNNEI. The CDR3 consists of 14 residues. CDR3 residues: CASQRESGTDTRYF. CDR3 DNA: TGTGCCAGCCAGAGGGAATCTGGCACAGATACGCGGTATTTT.

This clonotype was detected ten times or more. The V and J genes are TRBV20-1 and TRBJ1-6, with D possibly matching TRBD1 (6 bases). The CDR3 sequence is 18 residues long. Trimming shortened V by 2 bases and J by 3 bases, and 20 bases separated the two germline ends. Germline loops: CDR1 DFQATT, CDR2 SNEGSKA (reference sequence). CDR3: CSARSSDSRLYYNSPLHF. The CDR3 coding sequence is TGCAGTGCTAGATCGTCGGACAGCCGCCTGTACTATAATTCACCCCTCCACTTT.

This clonotype was detected ten times or more. This rearrangement joins TRBV7-3 to TRBJ2-3; TRBD2 matches at 8 bases. Germline CDR1 reads SGHTA; CDR2 reads FQGTGA. The V segment lost 0 bases and the J segment 8 bases; nucleotides outside the gene matches: 4. The CDR3 covers 14 residues. Here the CDR3 reads CASSLTGTRVTQYF. The CDR3 region has the DNA TGTGCCAGCAGCTTAACTGGGACTAGAGTTACGCAGTATTTT.

This clonotype was observed a few times. The V gene is TRBV6-2 or TRBV6-3, the J gene TRBJ2-7, with a weak D call TRBD1 (7 bases). This CDR3 is 16 amino acids long. From germline, CDR1 is MNHEY and CDR2 SVGEGT. The ends were cut back, 0 bases at V and 2 bases at J, with 14 bases in the middle. DNA of the CDR3: TGTGCCAGCAGTTACTCACGCGACAGGGAGGCCTACGAGCAGTACTTC. It codes for CASSYSRDREAYEQYF.

This clonotype was seen at least ten times. CDR3 DNA sequence: TGCAGTGCTACACTGGGCACTGAAGCTTTCTTT. This codes for CSATLGTEAFF. V and J are TRBV20-1 and TRBJ1-1; no firm D call. V gave up 4 bases and J gave up 4 bases, with 7 bases separating them. Germline loops: CDR1 DFQATT, CDR2 SNEGSKA (reference sequence). CDR3 length: 11 residues.

This clonotype was seen a handful of times. The J gene is TRBJ2-1, the V gene TRBV11-2; 9 bases are a match to TRBD2. V dropped 2 bases and J dropped 12; count of bases not matched to a gene: 11. CDR1 is SGHAT, CDR2 FQNNGV, per germline. This CDR3 comprises 15 residues. CDR3 sequence: CASSLRPSGVYGQFF. The CDR3 region has the DNA TGTGCCAGCAGCTTAAGACCTAGCGGGGTTTATGGGCAGTTCTTC.

This clonotype occurred many times. The V call is TRBV7-2, the J call TRBJ1-1; tentative D call: TRBD1 (6 bases). Germline CDR1 and CDR2: SGHTA and FQGNSA. The CDR3 loop spans 15 amino acids. V was pared by 5 bases and J by 3 bases, with 16 bases between. CDR3 DNA sequence: TGTGCCAGCAGCCGCGCTTGGGGGGCGTACACTGAAGCTTTCTTT. As protein: CASSRAWGAYTEAFF.

This clonotype was seen at least ten times. This chain joins TRBV6-1 and TRBJ1-5, with unresolved D. The germline V gene encodes CDR1 MNHNS and CDR2 SASEGT. The V end was cut by 6 bases, the J end by 0 bases, with 12 bases between. CDR3 length: 15 residues. CDR3 residues: CASSEHRYSNQPQHF. CDR3 coding DNA: TGTGCCAGCAGCGAGCATCGTTATAGCAATCAGCCCCAGCATTTT.

Only a few counts were recorded for this clonotype. The chain's CDR3 is CASSLGTGANVLTF. CDR3 bases: TGCGCCAGCAGCTTGGGGACTGGGGCCAACGTCCTGACTTTC. J is TRBJ2-6 and V is TRBV5-1; D remains ambiguous. Germline loops: CDR1 SGHRS, CDR2 YFSETQ. Trimming cost V 0 bases and J 2 bases, with 3 bases left between them. The CDR3 totals 14 residues.

This clonotype was found many times. This CDR3 reads CASSFGQGDGYTF. The DNA for the CDR3 is TGTGCCAGCAGTTTCGGTCAGGGCGATGGCTACACCTTC. This rearrangement joins TRBV12-3 or TRBV12-4 to TRBJ1-2, with D possibly being TRBD1 (5 bases). Trimming shortened V by 3 bases and J by 6 bases, and 11 bases separated the two germline ends. This CDR3 spans 13 amino acids.

This clonotype came up many times. The V and J genes are TRBV6-6 and TRBJ2-1, with a weak D call TRBD2 (5 bases). Germline-derived CDR1 and CDR2 are MNHNY and SVGAGI (reference sequence). The CDR3 consists of 15 residues. Trimming took 0 bases from V and 0 from J, leaving 6 bases between them. Here the CDR3 DNA reads TGTGCCAGCAGTTACTCGAGGGCCTCCTACAATGAGCAGTTCTTC. Its protein product is CASSYSRASYNEQFF.

Ten or more counts support this clonotype. This chain connects TRBV4-3 to TRBJ1-3; D unresolved. V shed 0 bases and J shed 3 bases, with 3 bases lying between them. This CDR3 spans 13 amino acids. The germline V gene has CDR1 LGHNA and CDR2 YSLEER. Here the CDR3 reads CASSQDYGNTIYF. The CDR3 nucleotides read TGCGCCAGCAGCCAAGATTATGGAAACACCATATATTTT.

Concerning this clonotype: A clone one base away is much larger, so this may be a read error. The chain links TRBV20-1 to TRBJ2-3, with 10 bases fitting TRBD2. The CDR3 totals 14 residues. CDR1 is DFQATT, CDR2 SNEGSKA, per germline (reference sequence). CDR3 DNA: TGCTGTGCTTTAGCGGGGGGCAGCACAGATACGCAGTATTTT. Amino acid sequence: CCALAGGSTDTQYF.

The chain employs TRBV20-1 and TRBJ2-7, with 10 bases lining up with TRBD2. With 1 base clipped from V and 2 bases from J, the junction kept 8 bases outside the gene matches. CDR1 is DFQATT, CDR2 SNEGSKA, per germline (reference sequence). CDR3 length: 16 amino acids. The CDR3 sequence is CSARAFSGRIAYEQYF. The CDR3 DNA follows: TGCAGTGCTAGAGCCTTTAGCGGGAGGATCGCCTACGAGCAGTACTTC.

This clonotype was recorded many times. The J gene is TRBJ1-2, the V gene TRBV9, with 7 bases identical to TRBD1. The trim removed 0 bases at V and 4 bases at J, leaving 9 bases unmatched. Germline CDR1 and CDR2: SGDLS and YYNGEE. The CDR3 sequence is 16 residues long. This CDR3 is CASSVGEGQHFYGYTF. The CDR3 nucleotides read TGTGCCAGCAGCGTAGGTGAGGGACAGCATTTCTATGGCTACACCTTC.